Each of the 14 T cell receptor beta chains below was sequenced from the same sample in a study of CD8+CD57+ T cells in acquired aplastic anemia. TCR beta VDJ combinations and CDR3 sequences were profiled from genomic DNA. TCRdb fed the reads into MiXCR, producing one record per CDR3 protein. Of fewer than 250,000 distinct CDR3 sequences listed, around 59% are singletons. Sequences were obtained from sorted CD4+, CD8+, or CD8+CD57+ T cells (not recorded which) from PBMCs. The receptors stem from a human donor in good health, serving as a control.

This chain connects TRBV20-1 to TRBJ1-1, with TRBD1 matching over 7 bases. CDR1 is DFQATT and CDR2 is SNEGSKA in the germline V gene (reference sequence). The V and J ends lost 5 bases and 1 base, in that order; junction bases with no gene match: 10. There are 15 residues in the CDR3. CDR3 protein: CSAGKTGTANTEAFF. CDR3 nucleotides: TGCAGTGCTGGAAAGACCGGGACAGCGAACACTGAAGCTTTCTTT.

V is TRBV2 and J is TRBJ2-7; D ambiguous. V shed 2 bases and J shed 4 bases, with 9 bases lying between them. This CDR3 has 13 residues. In germline, CDR1 is SNHLY, CDR2 FYNNEI. Here the CDR3 reads CASSENPAYEQYF. DNA for the CDR3: TGTGCCAGCAGTGAAAATCCTGCATACGAGCAGTACTTC. Full variable domain (rest looked up from reference TRBV2 and TRBJ2-7): EPEVTQTPSHQVTQMGQEVILRCVPISNHLYFYWYRQILGQKVEFLVSFYNNEISEKSEIFDDQFSVERPDGSNFTLKIRSTKLEDSAMYFCASSENPAYEQYFGPGTRLTVT.

This clonotype was recorded once. Germline is not matched at one junction end, which may reflect a read error. The V call is TRBV10-3, the J call TRBJ1-6; TRBD1 matches 8 bases. In germline, CDR1 is ENHRY, CDR2 SYGVKD. The CDR3 loop spans 16 amino acids. The CDR3 sequence is CASSYRTGTYNSPLHF. The CDR3 DNA reads TGTGCCAGCAGTTACAGGACAGGGACCTATAATTCACCCCTCCACTTT.

This clonotype was counted ten times or more. The V and J genes are TRBV6-5 and TRBJ1-6; 8 nucleotides line up with TRBD1. In germline, CDR1 is MNHEY, CDR2 SVGAGI. The CDR3 length is 16 residues. The ends lost 5 bases at V and 7 bases at J; junction bases unmatched: 10. The CDR3 DNA reads as TGTGCCAGCAGTCCCCCCCCAGGGGGCAGGAATTCACCCCTCCACTTT. It specifies CASSPPPGGRNSPLHF.

This rearrangement joins TRBV2 to TRBJ1-6; no definite D call. The CDR3 runs 17 residues. Per germline, CDR1 SNHLY and CDR2 FYNNEI. Trimming took off 7 bases at V and 4 bases at J, with 20 bases between the two ends. The CDR3 loop is CASTDEHGDVYNSPLHF. As DNA, the CDR3 is TGTGCCAGCACCGATGAACATGGCGACGTATATAATTCACCCCTCCACTTT.

The sample holds many counts of this clonotype. Written as DNA, the CDR3 is TGTGCCAGCAGCGGACAGGGGGGGCGCGAAAAACTGTTTTTT. As protein: CASSGQGGREKLFF. The chain employs TRBV5-6 and TRBJ1-4, with 10 bases matching TRBD1. This CDR3 is 14 amino acids long. Trimming at V came to 4 bases and at J to 8 bases, leaving 5 bases not matched to a gene. Germline CDR1 SGHDT, CDR2 YYEEEE.

With regard to this clonotype: A single base separates this from a much larger clone, so it may be a read error. This chain uses TRBV4-3 with TRBJ1-2; 8 bases align to TRBD1. Per the germline V gene, CDR1 is LGHNA and CDR2 is YSLEER. CDR3 size: 16 residues. Germline trimming cut 0 bases from V and 0 bases from J; bases unmatched to any gene: 3. The CDR3 loop reads CASSQDTGGPNYGYTF. CDR3 nucleotides: TGCGCCAGCAGCCAAGATACAGGGGGTCCTAACTATGGCTACACCTTC.

This clonotype was recorded at least ten times. V gene TRBV24-1 combines with J gene TRBJ2-3; TRBD1 matches 11 bases. Germline trimming cut 7 bases from V and 4 bases from J; bases unmatched to any gene: 3. The CDR3 has 14 amino acids. Per germline, CDR1 KGHDR and CDR2 SFDVKD. CDR3 DNA sequence: TGTGCCACCAGGGGACAGGGGGGTGCAGATACGCAGTATTTT. This encodes CATRGQGGADTQYF.

This clonotype has a handful of counts. The CDR3 nucleotides read TGTGCCAGCAGCCAAGTTCTAGCGGGGGGGCCCAGCGAGCAGTACTTC. Residues: CASSQVLAGGPSEQYF. V and J are TRBV3-1 and TRBJ2-7, with 12 positions matching TRBD2. V shed 1 base and J 6 bases; nucleotides not matched to a gene: 7. The CDR3 runs to 16 residues. Per germline, CDR1 LGHDT and CDR2 YNNKEL (reference sequence).

At least ten counts were recorded for this clonotype. The V and J genes are TRBV4-3 and TRBJ2-7; D possibly corresponds to TRBD1 (5 bases). CDR3 size: 14 residues. V shed 1 base and J shed 7 bases, with 14 bases lying between them. The germline CDR1 and CDR2 sequences are LGHNA and YSLEER. CDR3 sequence: CASSQGTTIQEQYF. CDR3 sequence (DNA): TGCGCCAGCAGCCAAGGGACAACGATTCAGGAGCAGTACTTC.

This sequence joins TRBV7-2 and TRBJ2-2; D not resolved. Trimming pared 5 bases from V and 4 bases from J, leaving 8 bases between. The V gene's germline CDR1 is SGHTA and CDR2 FQGNSA. CDR3 length equals 13 residues. The CDR3 spells CASSPQSTGELFF. As DNA, the CDR3 is TGTGCCAGCAGCCCACAGAGCACCGGGGAGCTGTTTTTT.

The V and J genes are TRBV7-2 and TRBJ1-5; D is unresolved. The CDR3 runs 14 residues. The ends were cut back, 7 bases at V and 0 bases at J, with 10 bases in the middle. The germline V gene encodes CDR1 SGHTA and CDR2 FQGNSA. CDR3 sequence (DNA): TGTGCCAGCACCGACGCTTATAGCAATCAGCCCCAGCATTTT. This gives the protein CASTDAYSNQPQHF.

This clonotype was counted ten times or more. This sequence joins TRBV6-6 and TRBJ1-6; 8 positions agree with TRBD1. V dropped 0 bases and J dropped 2; count of bases not matched to a gene: 9. The CDR3 is 19 amino acids. Germline V gene lookup returns CDR1 MNHNY and CDR2 SVGAGI (reference sequence). CDR3 DNA sequence: TGTGCCAGCAGTTACTCGCGGAAACAGGGGGATCCCTATAATTCACCCCTCCACTTT. This sequence encodes CASSYSRKQGDPYNSPLHF.

This clonotype has a count of ten or more. The chain couples TRBV5-6 to TRBJ2-3; maybe TRBD1 (6 bases). The CDR3 consists of 14 residues. Germline V CDR1 and CDR2: SGHDT, YYEEEE. Trimming left V 2 bases short and J 2 bases short, with 9 bases between. The CDR3 region is CASSLQGLTDTQYF. CDR3 DNA sequence: TGTGCCAGCAGCTTACAGGGCCTCACAGATACGCAGTATTTT.